Following are 5 T cell receptor beta chains from one sample sequenced in a study of TIL therapy for anti-PD-1-resistant metastatic lung cancer. Specified time point: pre-treatment sample, taken before nivolumab and TIL therapy. Sequencing used immunoSEQ v3. Produced via immunoSEQ multiplex PCR; TCRdb's table is partial and in-frame only. The sample has about 53,000 clones; roughly 70% are singletons. The material was blood, obtained at baseline. These receptor sequences come from a person between 30 and 79 years old with non-small cell lung cancer.

This clone was recorded once. The rearrangement uses TRBV28 and TRBJ2-7; 15 bases line up with TRBD2. The CDR3 is 16 amino acids. CDR1 and CDR2 from the germline V gene are MDHEN and SYDVKM. Trimming removed 5 bases from V and 7 bases from J; junction bases left unmatched: 9. The CDR3: CASSQARGLAGGEQYF. The CDR3 DNA follows: TGTGCCAGCAGTCAAGCTCGGGGACTAGCGGGGGGAGAGCAGTACTTC.

This clone has a handful of counts. The chain is built from TRBV10-1 and TRBJ1-5; D is ambiguous. The CDR3 consists of 13 residues. V gave up 3 bases and J gave up 4 bases, with 7 bases separating them. The germline CDR1 and CDR2 sequences are WNHNN and SYGVQD (reference sequence). This chain's CDR3 is CASSESGNQPQHF. CDR3 DNA sequence: TGCGCCAGCAGTGAATCCGGGAATCAGCCCCAGCATTTT.

The chain recombines TRBV7-6 with TRBJ2-3; a weak D match, TRBD1 (6 bases). Germline V CDR1 and CDR2: SGHVS, FNYEAQ. The CDR3 runs 16 residues. V was clipped by 7 bases and J by 4 bases, with 21 bases between them. For the CDR3, the DNA is TGTGCCAGCACCCCCTTAGCAGAGGGGGTATCAGATACGCAGTATTTT. Its protein product is CASTPLAEGVSDTQYF.

The CDR3 DNA reads as TGCGCCAGCAGCTTGGGACTAGTTTCGAACACCGGGGAGCTGTTTTTT. This codes for CASSLGLVSNTGELFF. The chain couples TRBV5-1 to TRBJ2-2; maybe TRBD2 (6 bases). Per the germline V gene, CDR1 is SGHRS and CDR2 is YFSETQ. V lost 0 bases to trimming and J lost 0 bases, with 9 bases between them. The CDR3 runs 16 residues. Supplemented by reference TRBV5-1 and TRBJ2-2, the full variable domain reads KAGVTQTPRYLIKTRGQQVTLSCSPISGHRSVSWYQQTPGQGLQFLFEYFSETQRNKGNFPGRFSGRQFSNSRSEMNVSTLELGDSALYLCASSLGLVSNTGELFFGEGSRLTVL.

The table lists this clone with a few counts. V is TRBV28 and J is TRBJ2-7; 9 nucleotides match TRBD2. The germline CDR1 and CDR2 sequences are MDHEN and SYDVKM. The V gene end was trimmed by 4 bases and the J gene end by 6 bases; junction bases not matched to a gene: 16. The CDR3 extends over 17 amino acids. The CDR3 reads CASSSLGGGSGSAEQYF. In nucleotides, the CDR3 is TGTGCCAGCAGTTCGCTCGGCGGGGGTAGCGGGAGTGCCGAGCAGTACTTC. Filled out from reference TRBV28 and TRBJ2-7, the complete variable domain reads DVKVTQSSRYLVKRTGEKVFLECVQDMDHENMFWYRQDPGLGLRLIYFSYDVKMKEKGDIPEGYSVSREKKERFSLILESASTNQTSMYLCASSSLGGGSGSAEQYFGPGTRLTVT.